Sequencing of this T cell receptor (beta chain) was carried out in a study of OX40 agonist ivuxolimab in advanced cancers. Notes on the study in general: Averaged across samples, CD8+ T cells carried more expanded clones than CD4+ did.

A note on this clone: Its antigen is not known.

Data came from immunoSEQ multiplex PCR; TCRdb stores just in-frame clones and leaves some out. The sample shows some 90,000 clones, about 90% of them seen only once. Sequences were derived from CD4+ or CD8+ T cells sorted from blood, sampled in a trial of the OX40 agonist ivuxolimab. The clonotype comes from an adult with an advanced solid tumor such as melanoma, head and neck, liver or kidney cancer.

Written as DNA, the CDR3 is TGCGCCAGCAGCCAATTGGACAGGGGGCACCCGCAGTTCTTC. Amino acid sequence: CASSQLDRGHPQFF. This sequence joins TRBV4-1 and TRBJ2-1; 11 bases fit TRBD1. J was trimmed by 12 bases and V by 2 bases; bases with no gene match: 6. This CDR3 is 14 amino acids long. Germline V gene sequence: CDR1 MGHRA, CDR2 YSYEKL.